The present entry profiles one TCR beta chain with its context. Trimming at V came to 6 bases and at J to 11 bases, leaving 23 bases not matched to a gene. Germline CDR1 SGHRS, CDR2 YFSETQ. The CDR3 contains 18 residues. The data were obtained in a study of blood T cell repertoires in COVID-19. Assay: immunoSEQ multiplex PCR; the TCRdb copy retains only in-frame clones and omits some. The sample records roughly 75,000 clones, approximately 79% being singletons. What was sequenced was peripheral blood. This clonotype originated in a human donor with acute or convalescent COVID-19. The donor label of this sample is uncertain. The chain employs TRBV5-1 and TRBJ1-6; 7 bases fit TRBD1. The CDR3 region has the DNA TGCGCCAGCAACCTCCTAGATCAGCTACAGGGGCCAAATACACCCCTCCACTTT. This codes for CASNLLDQLQGPNTPLHF.